This TCR beta chain was identified during a study of cytomegalovirus exposure and HLA in healthy donors. On this clone itself: Its specificity is unknown.

The germline CDR1 and CDR2 sequences are SGDLS and YYNGEE. With 3 bases removed from V and 5 bases from J, the gap between germline ends came to 21 bases. The CDR3 has 17 residues. Sequencing was performed with immunoSEQ multiplex PCR; in TCRdb, only in-frame clones are kept and a portion is missing. In the table there are about 130,000 clones, roughly 89% of which are singletons. Findings and limits, study-wide: In the 130 or so validation repertoires, roughly 94% of cluster scores exceeded 0, per a later analysis.

Material for sequencing was PBMCs. V gene TRBV9 combines with J gene TRBJ2-1, with D tentatively TRBD1 (6 bases). The clonotype originates from a man aged 25 to 45 in good health and CMV-seronegative. The CDR3 region has the DNA TGTGCCAGCAGCGAAAGGGTTCGGCAGGGGAACGACAATGAGCAGTTCTTC. The encoded protein is CASSERVRQGNDNEQFF.